This TCR beta chain was documented in a study of identifying expanded T cells in peripheral blood. Study-wide findings and caveats: Across healthy donors, higher total template counts meant significantly greater approximately two-week count variance. Differentially abundant clones: about 1.2 between replicates, roughly 16 at roughly 15 days, less than 25 at four.

Libraries were prepared by immunoSEQ multiplex PCR; TCRdb keeps only in-frame clonotypes and omits some of them. The data hold about 130,000 clones, with 80% to 90% observed a single time. Collection occurred without any documented infections or immune events in donors. A remark on this clone: The antigen is not known.

From germline, CDR1 is SQVTM and CDR2 ANQGSEA. CDR3 length: 13 residues. Trimming cost V 7 bases and J 1 base; bases outside gene matches: 4. Sequenced sample: blood. The chain links TRBV29-1 to TRBJ2-3; 8 positions agree with TRBD1. The TCR sequence derives from a person aged 18 to 70 in good health. CDR3 loop: CSDQTGGTDTQYF. The CDR3 DNA is TGCAGCGACCAGACAGGGGGCACAGATACGCAGTATTTT.